This entry describes one TCR beta chain. Antigen specificity is unknown. The data are from a study of blood T cells in healthy people across ages. Study-wide results and limits: Older age coincided with a roughly linear decline in TCR beta diversity per million T cells.

Alongside a J-beta primer mix, a sample-barcoded 5' primer served in a second PCR lasting about 7 to 11 cycles. TCRdb re-analysed the 5' RACE reads in MiXCR, keeping a single row per CDR3 protein. The sample lists approximately 800,000 distinct CDR3 sequences, more than 35% occurring once. Germline assignment: CDR1 SQVTM and CDR2 ANQGSEA. Between the trimmed V and J ends, which lost 3 bases and 6 bases, there was a span of 18 bases. The CDR3 is 15 amino acids. The TCR originated in an elderly man in good health. The chain joins TRBV29-1 to TRBJ2-1, with D possibly TRBD2 on 6 matching bases. Sequences were obtained from blood. The CDR3 loop is CSVEGTGPGGNEQFF. In nucleotides, the CDR3 is TGCAGCGTTGAGGGTACGGGACCCGGGGGCAATGAGCAGTTCTTC.